This entry is about one TCR beta chain. Measured with immunoSEQ multiplex PCR; TCRdb has only the in-frame clones, and not every one. The sample carries about 280,000 clones, under 95% recorded once. This sample is part of a study of blood T cell repertoires in COVID-19. Study-level information: T cells, B-cell-depleted T cells, or PBMCs provided the cDNA or gDNA that served as material.

Trimming took off 1 base at V and 5 bases at J, with 11 bases between the two ends. CDR1 is SGHTA and CDR2 is FQGTGA in the germline V gene. CDR3 length: 14 residues. Participant age was roughly 18 to 89 years, and participants resided in about 25 US areas. Donors were grouped by their self-reported clinical history. Exposed enrollees encountered a COVID-19 case at some point within 2 weeks before study entry. Sequencing input: PBMCs or T cells enriched from blood (not recorded which). The source of this sequence is a man aged 35-49 years who had been exposed to COVID-19. The chain employs TRBV7-3 and TRBJ2-5; tentatively, D is TRBD1 (6 bases). This chain's CDR3 is CASSLMGQTETQYF. In DNA form, the CDR3 reads TGTGCCAGCAGCTTAATGGGACAAACGGAGACCCAGTACTTC.